These 14 T cell receptor beta chains were sequenced from one sample in a study of cytomegalovirus exposure and HLA in healthy donors. Method: immunoSEQ multiplex PCR; TCRdb's copy keeps in-frame clones and lacks some. The table lists approximately 200,000 clones, 75% to 95% of them singletons. Sequencing was done on a sample of PBMCs. Every receptor here comes from a woman aged 18-30 years in good health and CMV-seronegative.

The CDR3 DNA follows: TGTGCCAGCAGCCTAAGGGGCGGGAGGGCCGACAATGAGCAGTTCTTC. It encodes CASSLRGGRADNEQFF. The chain joins TRBV2 to TRBJ2-1; 9 bases align to TRBD2. The germline CDR1 and CDR2 sequences are SNHLY and FYNNEI. This CDR3 has 16 residues. The J segment lost 5 bases and the V segment lost 6 bases, leaving 11 bases of the junction unmatched.

The V call is TRBV5-4, the J call TRBJ2-6; 10 nucleotides align to TRBD1. V lost 3 bases to trimming and J lost 4 bases; unmatched junction nucleotides: 10. The CDR3 is made up of 18 amino acids. Germline-derived CDR1 and CDR2 are SGHNT and YYREEE (reference sequence). This CDR3 is CASSSRDRGLAGANVLTF. The CDR3 DNA is TGTGCCAGCAGCTCCCGGGACAGGGGACTGGCAGGGGCCAACGTCCTGACTTTC.

The chain combines TRBV5-1 with TRBJ2-3; perhaps TRBD1 as D (6 bases). The CDR3 consists of 12 residues. Between the trimmed V and J ends, which lost 3 bases and 4 bases, there was a span of 6 bases. Germline assignment: CDR1 SGHRS and CDR2 YFSETQ. The CDR3 sequence: CASSYRADTQYF. The CDR3 DNA follows: TGCGCCAGCAGCTACAGGGCAGATACGCAGTATTTT.

The chain combines TRBV6-6 with TRBJ1-2, with TRBD1 identical over 7 bases. Germline V CDR1 and CDR2: MNHNY, SVGAGI (reference sequence). The CDR3 loop spans 16 amino acids. V was pared by 2 bases and J by 4 bases, with 10 bases of the junction left unmatched. For the CDR3, the DNA is TGTGCCAGCAGTTACGGGAAAACAGGGGAAGGCTATGGCTACACCTTC. Its protein product is CASSYGKTGEGYGYTF.

The chain employs TRBV7-9 and TRBJ2-5; 7 bases map to TRBD1. V shed 1 base and J 4 bases; nucleotides not matched to a gene: 6. Germline V gene lookup returns CDR1 SEHNR and CDR2 FQNEAQ (reference sequence). The CDR3 sequence is 15 residues long. The CDR3 loop is CASSLGVPGGETQYF. The CDR3 nucleotides are TGTGCCAGCAGCTTAGGAGTCCCAGGGGGAGAGACCCAGTACTTC.

V and J are TRBV28 and TRBJ1-2; 7 bases agree with TRBD1. Trimming removed 8 bases from V and 9 bases from J; junction bases left unmatched: 18. The germline V gene encodes CDR1 MDHEN and CDR2 SYDVKM. There are 15 residues in the CDR3. In DNA, the CDR3 is TGTGCCAGCTCCTCTCCGGGACAGCGCGTCAATAGCTACACCTTC. Encoded protein: CASSSPGQRVNSYTF.

The rearrangement uses TRBV30 and TRBJ2-7; 8 nucleotides align to TRBD1. V was clipped by 1 base and J by 4 bases; unmatched bases: 6. Germline CDR1 is GTSNPN and CDR2 is SVGIG (reference sequence). This CDR3 comprises 14 residues. For the CDR3, the DNA is TGTGCCTGGAGTGACAGGGGGTTGCGGTACGAGCAGTACTTC. Protein sequence: CAWSDRGLRYEQYF. The entire variable domain, with the rest obtained from reference TRBV30 and TRBJ2-7, is as follows: SQTIHQWPATLVQPVGSPLSLECTVEGTSNPNLYWYRQAAGRGLQLLFYSVGIGQISSEVPQNLSASRPQDRQFILSSKKLLLSDSGFYLCAWSDRGLRYEQYFGPGTRLTVT.

The chain combines TRBV19 with TRBJ2-4; the D is unclear. Trimming cost V 10 bases and J 7 bases, with 23 bases left between them. This CDR3 is built from 15 residues. Per germline, CDR1 LNHDA and CDR2 SQIVND (reference sequence). The CDR3 sequence is CATAMVGPPENIQYF. The DNA of the CDR3 is TGTGCCACTGCAATGGTGGGCCCCCCTGAGAACATTCAGTACTTC.

The count of this clone is one. The chain has TRBV5-1 and TRBJ1-1, with 12 bases lining up with TRBD1. This CDR3 has 16 residues. J was trimmed by 3 bases and V by 4 bases; bases with no gene match: 7. Looked up from germline, CDR1 is SGHRS and CDR2 is YFSETQ. CDR3 sequence: CASSPGTGGRDTEAFF. The DNA for the CDR3 is TGCGCCAGCAGCCCCGGGACAGGGGGCCGGGACACTGAAGCTTTCTTT. The full variable domain, completed using reference TRBV5-1 and TRBJ1-1, is KAGVTQTPRYLIKTRGQQVTLSCSPISGHRSVSWYQQTPGQGLQFLFEYFSETQRNKGNFPGRFSGRQFSNSRSEMNVSTLELGDSALYLCASSPGTGGRDTEAFFGQGTRLTVV.

The rearrangement joins TRBV19 to TRBJ2-7, with D possibly being TRBD2 (6 bases). Trimming stripped 4 bases from V and 5 bases from J, with 15 bases between. The length of the CDR3 is 14 residues. From germline, CDR1 is LNHDA and CDR2 SQIVND (reference sequence). Here the CDR3 reads CASSNRQAGNEQYF. The CDR3 DNA is TGTGCCAGTAGTAATAGGCAGGCGGGAAACGAGCAGTACTTC.

The chain links TRBV6-4 to TRBJ2-7; the D gene is possibly TRBD1 (6 bases). V lost 7 bases to trimming and J lost 11 bases, with 24 bases between them. This CDR3 spans 14 amino acids. Germline loops: CDR1 MRHNA, CDR2 SNTAGT. The DNA of the CDR3 is TGTGCCAGCATAAGAAAAGGACAGAGGAGTTTTGAGTACTTC. Translation gives CASIRKGQRSFEYF.

This clone was seen more than once but under ten times. The V call is TRBV19, the J call TRBJ1-1; D remains unclear. Deletions cut 5 bases from V and 5 bases from J, with 6 bases between. CDR3 length equals 11 residues. Germline assignment: CDR1 LNHDA and CDR2 SQIVND (reference sequence). DNA for the CDR3: TGTGCCAGTAGTCGGAGGACTGAAGCTTTCTTT. Translated, it gives CASSRRTEAFF.

The rearrangement uses TRBV18 and TRBJ2-7; D not certain. Germline-derived CDR1 and CDR2 are KGHSH and LQKENI. Trimming stripped 3 bases from V and 5 bases from J, with 5 bases between. The CDR3 spans 11 residues. The CDR3 DNA follows: TGTGCCAGCTCACCGGGCGACGAGCAGTACTTC. Encoded protein: CASSPGDEQYF.

The chain links TRBV6-1 to TRBJ1-2; TRBD1 agrees at 9 bases. The length of the CDR3 is 14 residues. The ends lost 7 bases at V and 8 bases at J; junction bases unmatched: 11. The germline V gene has CDR1 MNHNS and CDR2 SASEGT. In DNA, the CDR3 is TGTGCCAGCAAGGCGGGACAGGGCGGAGGAGGCTACACCTTC. As protein: CASKAGQGGGGYTF.